This T cell receptor beta chain was sequenced in a study of CD8+CD57+ T cells in acquired aplastic anemia. CDR3 and TCR beta VDJ profiling relied on genomic DNA as the template. In TCRdb, the reads were re-called with MiXCR into one record per CDR3 protein. The sample consists of hundreds of thousands of distinct CDR3 sequences, 60% to 80% of them appearing once. V was trimmed by 6 bases and J by 9 bases, leaving 12 bases between them. This CDR3 comprises 11 residues. General study points: A significant difference in CD8+ Simpson's diversity between patients and controls was not found.

Of note for this clonotype: Its antigen is still unknown.

The origin of this receptor is a human donor in good health, serving as a control. Sequenced material: sorted CD4+, CD8+, or CD8+CD57+ T cells (not recorded which) from PBMCs. This rearrangement joins TRBV5-7 to TRBJ1-2, with D uncertain. TRBV5-7 is assigned to the ORF class and has an uncertain function. CDR3 in amino acids: CASNFSRSYTF. The CDR3, as DNA: TGTGCCAGCAACTTTAGCCGAAGCTACACCTTC.